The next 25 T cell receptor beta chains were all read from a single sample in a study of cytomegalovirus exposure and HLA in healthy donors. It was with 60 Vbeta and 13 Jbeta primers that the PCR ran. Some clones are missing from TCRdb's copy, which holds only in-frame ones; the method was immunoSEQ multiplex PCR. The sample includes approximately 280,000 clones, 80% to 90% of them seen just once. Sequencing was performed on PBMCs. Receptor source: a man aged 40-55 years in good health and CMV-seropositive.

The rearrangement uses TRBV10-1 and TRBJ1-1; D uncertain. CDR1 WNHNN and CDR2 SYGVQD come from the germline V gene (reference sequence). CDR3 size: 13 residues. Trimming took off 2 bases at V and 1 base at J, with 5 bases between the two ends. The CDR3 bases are TGCGCCAGCAGTGAGGTCAGGAACACTGAAGCTTTCTTT. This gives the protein CASSEVRNTEAFF.

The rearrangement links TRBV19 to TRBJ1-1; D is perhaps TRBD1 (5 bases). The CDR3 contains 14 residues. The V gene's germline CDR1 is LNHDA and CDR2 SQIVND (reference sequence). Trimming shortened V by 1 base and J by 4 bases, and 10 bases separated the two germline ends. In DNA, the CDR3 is TGTGCCAGTAGTATAGGCGGGGCCAGCACTGAAGCTTTCTTT. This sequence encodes CASSIGGASTEAFF.

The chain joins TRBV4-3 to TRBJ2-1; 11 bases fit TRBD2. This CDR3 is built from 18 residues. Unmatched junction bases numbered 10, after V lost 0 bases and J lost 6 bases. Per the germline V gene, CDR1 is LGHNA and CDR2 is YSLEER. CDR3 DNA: TGCGCCAGCAGCCAAGATCGACTAGCGGGATGGGTTGGCAATGAGCAGTTCTTC. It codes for CASSQDRLAGWVGNEQFF.

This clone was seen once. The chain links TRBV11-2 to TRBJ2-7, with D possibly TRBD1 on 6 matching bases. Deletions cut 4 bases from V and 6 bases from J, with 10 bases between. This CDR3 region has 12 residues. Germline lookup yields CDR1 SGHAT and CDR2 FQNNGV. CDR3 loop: CASSSQGSEQYF. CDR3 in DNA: TGTGCCAGCAGCTCCCAGGGGTCCGAGCAGTACTTC.

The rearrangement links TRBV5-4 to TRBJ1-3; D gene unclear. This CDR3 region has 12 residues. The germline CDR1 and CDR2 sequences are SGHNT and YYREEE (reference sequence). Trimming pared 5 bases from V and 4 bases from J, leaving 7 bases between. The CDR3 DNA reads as TGTGCCAGCAGTACACAGGGAAACACCATATATTTT. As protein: CASSTQGNTIYF.

The CDR3 loop is CASSSTGLLYNEQFF. The CDR3 region has the DNA TGTGCCAGCAGTTCTACAGGGCTCCTCTACAATGAGCAGTTCTTC. The rearrangement joins TRBV5-6 to TRBJ2-1, with a tentative D call TRBD1 (6 bases). Germline assignment: CDR1 SGHDT and CDR2 YYEEEE. V lost 5 bases and J 3 bases, leaving 15 bases between the germline ends. This CDR3 is built from 15 residues. Filled out from reference TRBV5-6 and TRBJ2-1, the complete variable domain reads DAGVTQSPTHLIKTRGQQVTLRCSPKSGHDTVSWYQQALGQGPQFIFQYYEEEERQRGNFPDRFSGHQFPNYSSELNVNALLLGDSALYLCASSSTGLLYNEQFFGPGTRLTVL.

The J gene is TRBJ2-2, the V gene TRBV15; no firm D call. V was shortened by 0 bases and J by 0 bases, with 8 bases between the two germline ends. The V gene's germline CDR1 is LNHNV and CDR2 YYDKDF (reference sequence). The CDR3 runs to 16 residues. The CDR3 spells CATSRDRLPNTGELFF. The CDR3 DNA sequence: TGTGCCACCAGCAGAGATCGCCTACCGAACACCGGGGAGCTGTTTTTT.

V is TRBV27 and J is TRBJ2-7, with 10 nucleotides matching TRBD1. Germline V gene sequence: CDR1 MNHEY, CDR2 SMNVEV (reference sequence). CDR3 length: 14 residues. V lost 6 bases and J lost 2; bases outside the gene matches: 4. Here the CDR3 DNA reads TGTGCCAGCAGATGGACAGGGGGAGCCTACGAGCAGTACTTC. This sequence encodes CASRWTGGAYEQYF.

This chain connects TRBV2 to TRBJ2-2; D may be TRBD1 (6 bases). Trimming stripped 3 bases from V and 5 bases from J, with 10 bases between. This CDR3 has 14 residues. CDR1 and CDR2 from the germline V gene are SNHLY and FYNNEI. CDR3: CASSDNQGTGELFF. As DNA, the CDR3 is TGTGCCAGCAGTGATAACCAGGGGACCGGGGAGCTGTTTTTT.

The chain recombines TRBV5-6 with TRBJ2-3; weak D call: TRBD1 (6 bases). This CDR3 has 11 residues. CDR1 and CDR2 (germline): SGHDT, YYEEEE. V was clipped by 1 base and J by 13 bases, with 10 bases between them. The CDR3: CASSLNREKYF. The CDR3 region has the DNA TGTGCCAGCAGCTTGAACAGGGAGAAGTATTTT. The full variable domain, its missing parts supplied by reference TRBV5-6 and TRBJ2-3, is DAGVTQSPTHLIKTRGQQVTLRCSPKSGHDTVSWYQQALGQGPQFIFQYYEEEERQRGNFPDRFSGHQFPNYSSELNVNALLLGDSALYLCASSLNREKYFGPGTRLTVL.

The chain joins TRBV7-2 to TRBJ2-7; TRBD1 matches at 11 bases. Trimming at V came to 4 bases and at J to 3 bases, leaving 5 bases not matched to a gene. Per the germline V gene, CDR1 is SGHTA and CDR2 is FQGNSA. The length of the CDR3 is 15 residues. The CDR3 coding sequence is TGTGCCAGCAGCTCGGCCGGGACAGGGGGCTACGAGCAGTACTTC. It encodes CASSSAGTGGYEQYF.

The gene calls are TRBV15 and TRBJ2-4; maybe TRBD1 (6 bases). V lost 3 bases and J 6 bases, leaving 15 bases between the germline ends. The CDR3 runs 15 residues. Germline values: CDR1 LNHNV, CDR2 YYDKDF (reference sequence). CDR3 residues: CATSSVGASGNIQYF. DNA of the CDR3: TGTGCCACCAGCAGTGTGGGGGCGTCGGGAAACATTCAGTACTTC. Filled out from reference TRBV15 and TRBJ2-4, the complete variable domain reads DAMVIQNPRYQVTQFGKPVTLSCSQTLNHNVMYWYQQKSSQAPKLLFHYYDKDFNNEADTPDNFQSRRPNTSFCFLDIRSPGLGDTAMYLCATSSVGASGNIQYFGAGTRLSVL.

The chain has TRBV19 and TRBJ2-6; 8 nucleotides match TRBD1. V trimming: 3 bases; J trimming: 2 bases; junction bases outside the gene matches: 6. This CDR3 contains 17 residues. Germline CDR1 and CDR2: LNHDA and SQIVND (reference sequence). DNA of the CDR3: TGTGCCAGTAGTATCACCAGGGGGCGGACTGGGGCCAACGTCCTGACTTTC. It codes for CASSITRGRTGANVLTF.

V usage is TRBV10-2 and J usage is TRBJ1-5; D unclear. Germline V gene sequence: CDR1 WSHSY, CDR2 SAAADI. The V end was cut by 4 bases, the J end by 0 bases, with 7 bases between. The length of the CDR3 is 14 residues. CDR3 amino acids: CASSGTASNQPQHF. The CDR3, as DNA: TGCGCCAGCAGTGGAACAGCTAGCAATCAGCCCCAGCATTTT.

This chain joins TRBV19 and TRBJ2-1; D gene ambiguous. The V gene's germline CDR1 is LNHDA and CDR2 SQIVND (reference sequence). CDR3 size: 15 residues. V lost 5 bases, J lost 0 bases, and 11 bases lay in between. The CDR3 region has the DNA TGTGCCAGTAGTGCCGATAGGAGCTCCTACAATGAGCAGTTCTTC. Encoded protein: CASSADRSSYNEQFF.

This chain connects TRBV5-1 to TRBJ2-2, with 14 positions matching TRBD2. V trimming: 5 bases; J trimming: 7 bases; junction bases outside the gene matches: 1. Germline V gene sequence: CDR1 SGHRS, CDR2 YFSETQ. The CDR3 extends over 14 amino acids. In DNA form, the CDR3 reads TGCGCCAGCAGGGGACTAGCGGGAGTCGGGGAGCTGTTTTTT. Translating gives CASRGLAGVGELFF. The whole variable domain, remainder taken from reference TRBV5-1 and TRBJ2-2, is KAGVTQTPRYLIKTRGQQVTLSCSPISGHRSVSWYQQTPGQGLQFLFEYFSETQRNKGNFPGRFSGRQFSNSRSEMNVSTLELGDSALYLCASRGLAGVGELFFGEGSRLTVL.

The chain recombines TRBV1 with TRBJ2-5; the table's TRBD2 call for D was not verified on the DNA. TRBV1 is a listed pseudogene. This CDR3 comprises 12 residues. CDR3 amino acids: CTSSPEGRTQYF. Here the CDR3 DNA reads TGCACCAGCAGCCCGGAGGGGCGGACCCAGTACTTC.

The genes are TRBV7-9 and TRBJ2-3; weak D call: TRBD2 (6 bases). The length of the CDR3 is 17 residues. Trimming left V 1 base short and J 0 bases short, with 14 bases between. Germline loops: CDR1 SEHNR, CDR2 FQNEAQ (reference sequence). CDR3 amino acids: CASSLGGRGFSTDTQYF. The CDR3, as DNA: TGTGCCAGCAGCTTAGGAGGGCGGGGTTTCAGCACAGATACGCAGTATTTT.

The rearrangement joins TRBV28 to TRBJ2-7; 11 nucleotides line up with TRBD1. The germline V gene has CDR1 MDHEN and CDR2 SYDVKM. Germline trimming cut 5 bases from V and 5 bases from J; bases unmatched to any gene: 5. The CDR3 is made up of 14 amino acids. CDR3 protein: CASSPQGQGDEQYF. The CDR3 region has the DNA TGTGCCAGCAGTCCACAGGGACAGGGGGACGAGCAGTACTTC.

Here the CDR3 DNA reads TGTGCCAGCAGCTATACGCCACTAACGAACTCTGGAAACACCATATATTTT. Protein product: CASSYTPLTNSGNTIYF. V usage is TRBV11-2 and J usage is TRBJ1-3; D gene unclear. Looked up from germline, CDR1 is SGHAT and CDR2 is FQNNGV. The V end was cut by 4 bases, the J end by 0 bases, with 16 bases between. The CDR3 loop spans 17 amino acids.

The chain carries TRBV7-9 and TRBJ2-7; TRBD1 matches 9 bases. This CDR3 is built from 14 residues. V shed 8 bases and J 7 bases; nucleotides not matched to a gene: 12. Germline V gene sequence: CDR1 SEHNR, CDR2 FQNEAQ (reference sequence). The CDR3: CASGTGTGRVEQYF. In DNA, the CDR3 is TGTGCCAGCGGGACAGGGACAGGGAGAGTAGAGCAGTACTTC.

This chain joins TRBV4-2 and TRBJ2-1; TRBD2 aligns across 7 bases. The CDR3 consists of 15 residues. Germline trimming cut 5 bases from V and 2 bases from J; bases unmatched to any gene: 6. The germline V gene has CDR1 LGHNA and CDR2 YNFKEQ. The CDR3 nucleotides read TGTGCCAGCAGCGTGAGCGGGGACGCCTACAATGAGCAGTTCTTC. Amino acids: CASSVSGDAYNEQFF.

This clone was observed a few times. CDR3 in amino acids: CASSPDGNYGYTF. CDR3 coding DNA: TGTGCCAGCTCACCAGACGGGAACTATGGCTACACCTTC. The chain uses TRBV18 and TRBJ1-2; no reliable D call. CDR3 length equals 13 residues. CDR1 and CDR2 (germline): KGHSH, LQKENI. V was trimmed by 2 bases and J by 2 bases, leaving 6 bases between them. Full variable domain (missing parts from reference TRBV18 and TRBJ1-2): NAGVMQNPRHLVRRRGQEARLRCSPMKGHSHVYWYRQLPEEGLKFMVYLQKENIIDESGMPKERFSAEFPKEGPSILRIQQVVRGDSAAYFCASSPDGNYGYTFGSGTRLTVV.

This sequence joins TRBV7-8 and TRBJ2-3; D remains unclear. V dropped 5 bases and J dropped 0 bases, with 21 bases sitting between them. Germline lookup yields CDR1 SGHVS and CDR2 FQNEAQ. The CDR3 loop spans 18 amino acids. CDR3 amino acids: CASSLPTLGLTSTDTQYF. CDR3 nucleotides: TGTGCCAGCAGCCTCCCGACCCTTGGGTTGACTAGCACAGATACGCAGTATTTT.

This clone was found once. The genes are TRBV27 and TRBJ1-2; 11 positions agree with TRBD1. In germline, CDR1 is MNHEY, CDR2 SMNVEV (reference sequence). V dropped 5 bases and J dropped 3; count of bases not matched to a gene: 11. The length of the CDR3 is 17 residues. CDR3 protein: CASSPRTGGGVDYGYTF. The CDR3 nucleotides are TGTGCCAGCAGTCCAAGGACAGGGGGCGGTGTCGACTATGGCTACACCTTC.